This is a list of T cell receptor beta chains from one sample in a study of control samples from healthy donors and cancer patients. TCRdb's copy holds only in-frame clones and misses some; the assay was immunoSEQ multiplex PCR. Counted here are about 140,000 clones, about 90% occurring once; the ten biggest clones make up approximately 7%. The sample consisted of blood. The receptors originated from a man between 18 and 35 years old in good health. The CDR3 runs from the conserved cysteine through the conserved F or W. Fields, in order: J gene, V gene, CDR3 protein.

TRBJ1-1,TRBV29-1,CSVGDRGWRGNTEAFF
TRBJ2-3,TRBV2,CASSRQGASTDTQYF
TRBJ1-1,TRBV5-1,CASSLEFNTEAFF
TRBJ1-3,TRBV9,CASSVNEGNTIYF
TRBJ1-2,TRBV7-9,CASSLWDRVGYTF
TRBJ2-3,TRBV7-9,CASSLTGGTDTQYF
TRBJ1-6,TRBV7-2,CASSSRIPPGSPLHF
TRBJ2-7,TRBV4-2,CASSQDRGSGEQYF
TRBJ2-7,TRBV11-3,CASSPRTGSYEQYF
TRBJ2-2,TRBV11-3,CASSLVKGAGGELFF
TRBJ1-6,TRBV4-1,CASSSDRGSPLHF
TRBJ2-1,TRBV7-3,CASSFGGGPEFF
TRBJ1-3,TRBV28,CASSPHTGNTIYF
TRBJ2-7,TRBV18,CASSPFLSSYEQYF
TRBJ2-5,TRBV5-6,CASSLGVQETQYF
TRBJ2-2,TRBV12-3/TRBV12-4,CASSFGTGELFF
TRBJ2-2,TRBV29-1,CSVEGNGELFF
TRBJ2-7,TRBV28,CASSLVGLSYEQYF
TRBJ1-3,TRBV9,CASSRTASGNTIYF
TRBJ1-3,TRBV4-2,CASSPQPGQAIYF
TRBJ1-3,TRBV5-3,CARSLRHIRRNTIYF
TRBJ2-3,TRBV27,CASSLSSWTGFGDTQYF